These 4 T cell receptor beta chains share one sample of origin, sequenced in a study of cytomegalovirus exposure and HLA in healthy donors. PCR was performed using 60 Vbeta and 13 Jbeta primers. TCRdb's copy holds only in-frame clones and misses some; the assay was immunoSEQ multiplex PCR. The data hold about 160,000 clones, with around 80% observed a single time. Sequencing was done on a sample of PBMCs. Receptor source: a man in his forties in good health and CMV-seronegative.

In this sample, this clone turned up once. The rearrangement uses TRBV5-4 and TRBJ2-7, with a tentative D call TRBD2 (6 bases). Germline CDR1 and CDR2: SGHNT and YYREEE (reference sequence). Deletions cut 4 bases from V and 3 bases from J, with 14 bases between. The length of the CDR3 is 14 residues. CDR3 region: CASSPLGEDYEQYF. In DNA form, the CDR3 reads TGTGCCAGCAGCCCCTTGGGGGAGGACTACGAGCAGTACTTC.

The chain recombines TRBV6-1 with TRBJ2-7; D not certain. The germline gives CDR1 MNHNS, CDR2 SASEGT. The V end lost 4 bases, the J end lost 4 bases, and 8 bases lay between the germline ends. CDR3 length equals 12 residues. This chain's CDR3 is CASSGAPYEQYF. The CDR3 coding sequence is TGTGCCAGCAGTGGAGCCCCATACGAGCAGTACTTC.

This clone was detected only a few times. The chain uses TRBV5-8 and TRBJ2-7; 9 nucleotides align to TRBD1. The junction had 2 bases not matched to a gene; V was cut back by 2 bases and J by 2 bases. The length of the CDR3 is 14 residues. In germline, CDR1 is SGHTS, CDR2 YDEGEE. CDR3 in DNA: TGTGCCAGCAGCTTACAGGGGGCGACCTACGAGCAGTACTTC. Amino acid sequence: CASSLQGATYEQYF.

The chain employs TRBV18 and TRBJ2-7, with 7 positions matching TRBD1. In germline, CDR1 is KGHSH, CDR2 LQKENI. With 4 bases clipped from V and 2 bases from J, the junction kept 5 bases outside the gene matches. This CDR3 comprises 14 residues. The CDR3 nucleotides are TGTGCCAGCTCACTACAGGGGCTTGCCTACGAGCAGTACTTC. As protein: CASSLQGLAYEQYF.